The 26 T cell receptor beta chains below come from one sample, sequenced in a study of blood T cells in healthy people across ages. The use of a sample-barcoded 5' primer and a J-beta primer mix characterized a second PCR of 7 to 11 cycles. One entry per CDR3 protein, called by TCRdb with MiXCR from the 5' RACE reads. This table has about 780,000 distinct CDR3 sequences, roughly 26% appearing once. Separately, the same data were catalogued under a study of T cells of mothers and their children.

Sequenced sample: blood. The receptors originated from a boy aged 5-17 years in good health.

The V gene is TRBV2, the J gene TRBJ2-2, with D tentatively TRBD2 (5 bases). The CDR3 is 15 amino acids. Between the trimmed V and J ends, which lost 5 bases and 7 bases, there was a span of 17 bases. Germline loops: CDR1 SNHLY, CDR2 FYNNEI. The CDR3 region has the DNA TGTGCCAGCAGTCAAGGGTCTAGCCGGGGCGGGGAGCTGTTTTTT. Translation: CASSQGSSRGGELFF.

The chain carries TRBV20-1 and TRBJ2-1; 10 bases map to TRBD2. In germline, CDR1 is DFQATT, CDR2 SNEGSKA (reference sequence). There are 14 residues in the CDR3. Trimming took 5 bases from V and 5 from J; bases not matched to a gene: 6. The CDR3 nucleotides read TGCAGTGCTGGAGGACTAGCGGAGAACAATGAGCAGTTCTTC. Its protein product is CSAGGLAENNEQFF.

This clonotype has a handful of counts. The chain joins TRBV20-1 to TRBJ2-1, with 7 positions matching TRBD2. CDR3 length: 15 amino acids. Germline CDR1 reads DFQATT; CDR2 reads SNEGSKA (reference sequence). J was trimmed by 3 bases and V by 0 bases; bases with no gene match: 5. The CDR3 reads CSARDLGTIYNEQFF. CDR3 coding DNA: TGCAGTGCTAGAGATCTGGGGACTATCTACAATGAGCAGTTCTTC.

The V call is TRBV7-2, the J call TRBJ1-4; 7 bases align to TRBD1. The ends lost 4 bases at V and 8 bases at J; junction bases unmatched: 10. The germline gives CDR1 SGHTA, CDR2 FQGNSA. The CDR3 runs 15 residues. CDR3 nucleotide sequence: TGTGCCAGCAGCTCCAGGACAGGAATGGAGGAAAAACTGTTTTTT. Its translation: CASSSRTGMEEKLFF.

There are a few counts of this clonotype. The chain is built from TRBV29-1 and TRBJ1-2, with TRBD1 matching over 9 bases. The CDR3 runs 13 residues. V gave up 7 bases and J gave up 5 bases; unmatched junction bases: 8. The germline V gene has CDR1 SQVTM and CDR2 ANQGSEA. This CDR3 is CSASDRGTYGYTF. The DNA for the CDR3 is TGCAGCGCCAGTGACAGGGGGACGTATGGCTACACCTTC.

The chain links TRBV6-5 to TRBJ2-7; D call uncertain. The length of the CDR3 is 14 residues. V was pared by 0 bases and J by 4 bases, with 10 bases between. CDR1 is MNHEY, CDR2 SVGAGI, per germline. The CDR3 DNA reads as TGTGCCAGCAGTTACTCCAGTTCTGCATACGAGCAGTACTTC. Translating gives CASSYSSSAYEQYF.

As concerns this clonotype: The junction does not match germline at one end; this may be a read error. The J gene is TRBJ2-5, the V gene TRBV12-3 or TRBV12-4, with TRBD1 matching over 9 bases. The CDR3 extends over 14 amino acids. The CDR3 reads CASSHSGTGTGWFF. Written as DNA, the CDR3 is TGTGCCAGCAGCCATTCCGGGACAGGGACCGGATGGTTCTTC.

The chain is built from TRBV15 and TRBJ1-2, with D perhaps matching TRBD1 (6 bases). CDR1 and CDR2 (germline): LNHNV, YYDKDF (reference sequence). V lost 5 bases and J lost 9, with 13 bases in between. This CDR3 region has 12 residues. CDR3 protein: CATSPGQGSYTF. The DNA for the CDR3 is TGTGCCACCAGCCCCGGCCAGGGGAGCTACACCTTC.

CDR3 region: CATSLQVTGELFF. DNA of the CDR3: TGTGCCACCAGCCTACAAGTCACCGGGGAGCTGTTTTTT. The rearrangement uses TRBV24-1 and TRBJ2-2; D gene ambiguous. CDR3 length: 13 residues. Trimming cost V 7 bases and J 4 bases, with 9 bases left between them. CDR1 is KGHDR, CDR2 SFDVKD, per germline.

This clonotype has more than one count but fewer than ten. J is TRBJ2-1 and V is TRBV5-1, with a weak D call TRBD1 (6 bases). Germline CDR1 and CDR2: SGHRS and YFSETQ. V lost 2 bases, J lost 4 bases, and 10 bases lay in between. The CDR3 has 14 residues. CDR3 DNA: TGCGCCAGCAGCTTTAAAGGGGGTTACAATGAGCAGTTCTTC. Its translation: CASSFKGGYNEQFF.

In this sample, this clonotype turned up a few times. The V call is TRBV5-6, the J call TRBJ2-1; D remains unclear. The germline V and J ends were trimmed by 0 bases and 1 base, with 17 bases remaining between them. The V gene's germline CDR1 is SGHDT and CDR2 YYEEEE. The CDR3 contains 18 residues. The CDR3 region is CASSLELVEGPSYNEQFF. The CDR3 bases are TGTGCCAGCAGCTTGGAGTTGGTAGAAGGGCCGTCCTACAATGAGCAGTTCTTC.

CDR3 DNA sequence: TGTGCCAGCAAGGTGGGGACATGGCGCCAAGAGACCCAGTACTTC. It specifies CASKVGTWRQETQYF. The chain employs TRBV12-3 or TRBV12-4 and TRBJ2-5, with D perhaps matching TRBD1 (6 bases). The CDR3 loop spans 15 amino acids. The V end lost 7 bases, the J end lost 1 base, and 16 bases lay between the germline ends.

This clonotype was counted between two and nine times. The J gene is TRBJ1-3, the V gene TRBV5-1; D is unresolved. Trimming took 5 bases from V and 0 from J, leaving 12 bases between them. Germline CDR1 SGHRS, CDR2 YFSETQ. The CDR3 runs to 15 residues. For the CDR3, the DNA is TGCGCCAGCAGTCGGGAAGGTGCCTCTGGAAACACCATATATTTT. Translation gives CASSREGASGNTIYF.

The chain employs TRBV11-2 and TRBJ2-5, with unresolved D. The CDR3 contains 13 residues. With 3 bases removed from V and 5 bases from J, the gap between germline ends came to 10 bases. Looked up from germline, CDR1 is SGHAT and CDR2 is FQNNGV. This CDR3 reads CASSLNRRETQYF. The CDR3 DNA sequence: TGTGCCAGCAGCTTGAACCGTAGGGAGACCCAGTACTTC.

There are a few counts of this clonotype. This chain joins TRBV28 and TRBJ2-5, with a possible D match to TRBD2 (5 bases). With the DNA end fitting TRBJ2-7 better, the J assignment may be wrong. This CDR3 has 14 amino acids. The germline CDR1 and CDR2 sequences are MDHEN and SYDVKM. CDR3 in amino acids: CASSLGARTYEQYF. As DNA, the CDR3 is TGTGCCAGCAGTTTGGGAGCGAGAACCTACGAGCAGTACTTC.

This clonotype was found a few times. The V and J genes are TRBV5-6 and TRBJ2-7, with D unresolved. The CDR3 covers 13 residues. CDR1 and CDR2 (germline): SGHDT, YYEEEE. The V end lost 2 bases, the J end lost 4 bases, and 10 bases lay between the germline ends. The CDR3 region has the DNA TGTGCCAGCAGCTTCTGGAAAAATTACGAGCAGTACTTC. Translated: CASSFWKNYEQYF.

V and J are TRBV12-3 or TRBV12-4 and TRBJ1-4; 7 positions match TRBD1. V was pared by 7 bases and J by 8 bases, with 10 bases of the junction left unmatched. CDR3 length: 14 amino acids. Written as DNA, the CDR3 is TGTGCCAGCACCACGGGACAGTCGCTGGAAAAACTGTTTTTT. Amino acid sequence: CASTTGQSLEKLFF.

The chain employs TRBV20-1 and TRBJ2-5, with 11 bases matching TRBD2. The DNA end lines up better with TRBJ2-1; the J call may be wrong. The CDR3 extends over 15 amino acids. CDR1 and CDR2 (germline): DFQATT, SNEGSKA (reference sequence). This CDR3 is CSAPKIGLAGGEQFF. Written as DNA, the CDR3 is TGCAGTGCCCCAAAAATTGGGCTAGCGGGGGGTGAGCAGTTCTTC.

V usage is TRBV6-6 and J usage is TRBJ2-5, with 11 bases aligning to TRBD2. The length of the CDR3 is 16 residues. Germline V gene sequence: CDR1 MNHNY, CDR2 SVGAGI (reference sequence). J was trimmed by 5 bases and V by 5 bases; bases with no gene match: 10. The CDR3 region is CASSTSSGGRRETQYF. The CDR3 DNA is TGTGCCAGCAGTACCTCTAGCGGGGGGAGGCGGGAGACCCAGTACTTC.

V is TRBV7-2 and J is TRBJ1-4, with 8 positions matching TRBD1. CDR1 and CDR2 from the germline V gene are SGHTA and FQGNSA. V was clipped by 3 bases and J by 5 bases; unmatched bases: 8. The CDR3 extends over 16 amino acids. The CDR3 sequence: CASSLGPQGENEKLFF. CDR3 sequence (DNA): TGTGCCAGCAGCTTGGGACCACAGGGGGAGAATGAAAAACTGTTTTTT.

V is TRBV20-1 and J is TRBJ2-1; 8 positions agree with TRBD2. The length of the CDR3 is 14 residues. The ends lost 1 base at V and 6 bases at J; junction bases unmatched: 5. The V gene's germline CDR1 is DFQATT and CDR2 SNEGSKA (reference sequence). CDR3 sequence: CSARASGGTNEQFF. CDR3 DNA sequence: TGCAGTGCTAGAGCGAGCGGGGGAACCAATGAGCAGTTCTTC.

Only a few counts were recorded for this clonotype. The CDR3 does not close with the conserved phenylalanine or tryptophan, likely indicating a read error. This chain connects TRBV20-1 to TRBJ2-1, with 8 bases aligning to TRBD1. Germline V lookup: CDR1 DFQATT, CDR2 SNEGSKA (reference sequence). J lost 0 bases, V lost 1 base, and 8 bases had no gene match. The CDR3 has 17 residues. For the CDR3, the DNA is TGCAGTGCTAGAGCGCTGGGACAGGCCGTCTCCTACAATGAGCAGTTCTCC. It codes for CSARALGQAVSYNEQFS.

The gene calls are TRBV20-1 and TRBJ2-7; D ambiguous. V shed 2 bases and J shed 3 bases, with 11 bases lying between them. This CDR3 is 13 amino acids long. Germline V gene data show CDR1 as DFQATT and CDR2 as SNEGSKA (reference sequence). The CDR3 DNA is TGCAGTGCTAGAAGGCGCAGGAGCTACGAGCAGTACTTC. Amino acids: CSARRRRSYEQYF.

The J gene is TRBJ2-3, the V gene TRBV5-1; D is unresolved. Germline CDR1 is SGHRS and CDR2 is YFSETQ. V was clipped by 0 bases and J by 1 base, with 9 bases between them. This CDR3 spans 15 amino acids. In nucleotides, the CDR3 is TGCGCCAGCAGCTTGGAGCGTGTGGGCACAGATACGCAGTATTTT. Translation gives CASSLERVGTDTQYF.

The chain links TRBV10-3 to TRBJ2-1, with 12 bases fitting TRBD2. Germline-derived CDR1 and CDR2 are ENHRY and SYGVKD. V dropped 2 bases and J dropped 7; count of bases not matched to a gene: 6. The CDR3 length is 16 residues. CDR3 amino acids: CAISERLAGVRNEQFF. The DNA for the CDR3 is TGTGCCATCAGTGAGCGACTAGCGGGGGTGCGGAATGAGCAGTTCTTC.

The genes are TRBV7-2 and TRBJ1-2; D gene ambiguous. The CDR3 is 15 amino acids. V lost 3 bases to trimming and J lost 6 bases, with 17 bases between them. Germline CDR1 reads SGHTA; CDR2 reads FQGNSA. The CDR3 DNA reads TGTGCCAGCAGCTTCCCGAGGCCCCGGGCGGATGGCTACACCTTC. Translated, it gives CASSFPRPRADGYTF.